This T cell receptor (beta chain) comes out of a study of T cell clones after liver transplantation. Libraries were prepared by immunoSEQ multiplex PCR; TCRdb keeps only in-frame clonotypes and omits some of them. Of tens of thousands of clones in the sample, 75% to 90% were seen once. V lost 5 bases and J 1 base, leaving 11 bases between the germline ends. The CDR3 runs 15 residues. CDR1 and CDR2 (germline): SGHAT, FQNNGV. The sequence was collected from a human patient who received a liver transplant. Some T cells may be the graft donor's. The chain uses TRBV11-2 and TRBJ2-2, with no clear D. The sequenced sample was CD4+ T cells from blood, obtained at the 22-month timepoint. The CDR3: CASSPGRLNTGELFF. Written as DNA, the CDR3 is TGTGCCAGCAGCCCCGGACGCCTGAACACCGGGGAGCTGTTTTTT.